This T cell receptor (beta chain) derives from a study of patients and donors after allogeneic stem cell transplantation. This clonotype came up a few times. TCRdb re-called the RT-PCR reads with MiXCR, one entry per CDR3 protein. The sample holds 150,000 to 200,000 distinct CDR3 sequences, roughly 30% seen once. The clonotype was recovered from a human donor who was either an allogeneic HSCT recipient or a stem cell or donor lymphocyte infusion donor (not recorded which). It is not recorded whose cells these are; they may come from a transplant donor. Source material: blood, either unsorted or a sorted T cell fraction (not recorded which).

The CDR3 sequence is CSARDPAGGGQVGTDTQYF. The CDR3 coding sequence is TGCAGTGCTAGAGATCCAGCGGGAGGTGGGCAGGTTGGGACAGATACGCAGTATTTT. The chain uses TRBV20-1 and TRBJ2-3; TRBD2 aligns across 9 bases. Trimming at V came to 0 bases and at J to 3 bases, leaving 16 bases not matched to a gene. The CDR3 is 19 amino acids. The germline gives CDR1 DFQATT, CDR2 SNEGSKA (reference sequence).